The clone carrying this T cell receptor beta chain has a handful of counts. The antigen is unknown. These data belong to a study of cytomegalovirus exposure and HLA in healthy donors. The study's findings and limits: When analyzed later, a missense DCLRE1C variant was found to be linked to TCR beta V- and J-gene trimming. In an earlier analysis, most TCR beta V segments were productive about 87% or about 30% of the time. It was taken for granted in presence/absence analyses that sequencing depth across donors was roughly uniform.

The PCR contained 60 Vbeta and 13 Jbeta primers. Sequencing was performed with immunoSEQ multiplex PCR; in TCRdb, only in-frame clones are kept and a portion is missing. The sample contains about 130,000 clones, under 75% of which appear only once. The CDR3 totals 17 residues. V and J are TRBV21-1 and TRBJ1-5; the DNA was not compared with TRBD1, the D call given in the table. TRBV21-1 is a documented pseudogene. The TCR originated in a woman in her thirties or forties in good health and CMV-seronegative. Sequencing used PBMCs. CDR3 DNA: TGTGCCAGCAGCAAGGCTACAGGGTACGGGAACAATCAGCCCCAGCATTTT. This codes for CASSKATGYGNNQPQHF.